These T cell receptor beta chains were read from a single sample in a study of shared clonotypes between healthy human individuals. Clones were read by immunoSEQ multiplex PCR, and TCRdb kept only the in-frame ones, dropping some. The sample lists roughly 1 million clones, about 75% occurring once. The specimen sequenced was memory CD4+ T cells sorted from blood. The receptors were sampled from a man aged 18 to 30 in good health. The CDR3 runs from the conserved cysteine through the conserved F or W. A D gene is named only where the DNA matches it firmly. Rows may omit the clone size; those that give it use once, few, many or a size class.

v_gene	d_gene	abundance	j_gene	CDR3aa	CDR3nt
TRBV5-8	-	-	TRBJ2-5	CASSLWKGLPQETQYF	TGTGCCAGCAGCTTGTGGAAAGGGCTACCACAAGAGACCCAGTACTTC
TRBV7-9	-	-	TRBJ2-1	CASSLEMGYEQFF	TGTGCCAGCAGCTTAGAAATGGGATATGAGCAGTTCTTC
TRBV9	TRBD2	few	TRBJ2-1	CASSVSVSGGINEQFF	TGTGCCAGCAGCGTTAGCGTTAGCGGGGGTATAAATGAGCAGTTCTTC
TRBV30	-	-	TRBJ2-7	CAWSARDEQYF	TGTGCCTGGAGTGCTCGGGACGAGCAGTACTTC
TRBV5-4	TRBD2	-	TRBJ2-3	CASSPVPSGGGTDTQYF	TGTGCCAGCAGCCCCGTTCCTAGCGGAGGGGGCACAGATACGCAGTATTTT
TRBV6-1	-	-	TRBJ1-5	CASSEYQGRGSDQPQHF	TGTGCCAGCAGTGAGTACCAGGGCAGGGGTTCTGATCAGCCCCAGCATTTT
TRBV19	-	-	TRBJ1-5	CASSMGDWGPQHF	TGTGCCAGTAGTATGGGGGATTGGGGGCCCCAGCATTTT
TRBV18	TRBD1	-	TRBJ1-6	CASSPRDSYNSPLHF	TGTGCCAGCTCCCCCCGGGACAGTTATAATTCACCCCTCCACTTT
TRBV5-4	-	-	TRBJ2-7	CASSTGTVGDEQYF	TGTGCCAGCAGCACCGGGACGGTGGGTGACGAGCAGTACTTC
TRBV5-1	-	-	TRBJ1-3	CASSLMGAERNTIYF	TGCGCCAGCAGCTTGATGGGGGCAGAGAGAAACACCATATATTTT
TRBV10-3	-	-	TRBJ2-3	CATVGGNADTQYF	TGTGCCACCGTTGGGGGGAACGCAGATACGCAGTATTTT
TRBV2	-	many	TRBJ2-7	CASRVSGSRSYEQYF	TGTGCCAGCAGGGTTTCAGGGAGCAGGTCCTACGAGCAGTACTTC
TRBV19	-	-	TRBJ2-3	CASSRDFSTDTQYF	TGTGCCAGTAGTAGGGACTTTAGCACAGATACGCAGTATTTT
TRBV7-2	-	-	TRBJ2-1	CASSSGPVLYNEQFF	TGTGCCAGCAGCTCTGGGCCGGTACTTTACAATGAGCAGTTCTTC
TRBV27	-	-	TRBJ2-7	CASSLSGTIAYEQYF	TGTGCCAGCAGTTTATCCGGGACGATTGCCTACGAGCAGTACTTC
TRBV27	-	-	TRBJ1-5	CASSPDWGNQPQHF	TGTGCCAGCAGTCCCGATTGGGGGAATCAGCCCCAGCATTTT
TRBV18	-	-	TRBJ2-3	CASSLERSNTDTQYF	TGTGCCAGCTCGCTAGAGCGGAGCAACACAGATACGCAGTATTTT
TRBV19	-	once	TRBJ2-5	CASKPLGIAVETQYF	TGTGCCAGTAAACCCCTCGGGATAGCCGTAGAGACCCAGTACTTC
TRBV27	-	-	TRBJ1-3	CASSRPGNTIYF	TGTGCCAGCAGCCGACCCGGGAACACCATATATTTT
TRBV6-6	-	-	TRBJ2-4	CASSRDPTSNIQYF	TGTGCCAGCAGTCGTGACCCGACCTCAAACATTCAGTACTTC
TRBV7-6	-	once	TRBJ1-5	CASSQRPSDQPQHF	TGTGCCAGCAGCCAGAGGCCCTCGGATCAGCCCCAGCATTTT
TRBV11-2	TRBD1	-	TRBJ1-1	CASRRQGQNEAFF	TGTGCCAGCCGACGACAGGGCCAGAATGAAGCTTTCTTT
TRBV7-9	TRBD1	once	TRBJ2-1	CASSIRDRGQNEQFF	TGTGCCAGCAGCATCCGGGACAGGGGACAAAATGAGCAGTTCTTC
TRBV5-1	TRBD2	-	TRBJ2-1	CASGRTSGGPYNEQFF	TGCGCCAGCGGCCGGACTAGCGGGGGACCCTACAATGAGCAGTTCTTC
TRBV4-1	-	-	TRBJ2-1	CASSQEPGLKQFF	TGCGCCAGCAGCCAAGAGCCCGGACTTAAGCAGTTCTTC
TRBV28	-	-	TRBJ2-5	CASSGQGRTQYF	TGTGCCAGCAGCGGGCAGGGACGGACCCAGTACTTC
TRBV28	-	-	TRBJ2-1	CASTPVRGEQFF	TGTGCCAGCACCCCAGTCCGCGGTGAGCAGTTCTTC
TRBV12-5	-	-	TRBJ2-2	CASGLEPAGELFF	TGTGCTAGTGGTTTGGAACCAGCAGGGGAGCTGTTTTTT
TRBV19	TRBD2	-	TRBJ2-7	CASSDPGLGSYEQYF	TGTGCCAGTAGTGACCCCGGACTAGGCTCCTACGAGCAGTACTTC
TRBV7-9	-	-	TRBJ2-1	CASSLSATSHEQFF	TGTGCCAGCAGCTTATCGGCCACTAGTCATGAGCAGTTCTTC
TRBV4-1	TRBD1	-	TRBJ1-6	CASSQGGTGGRISAPLHF	TGCGCCAGCAGCCAGGGAGGGACAGGGGGCCGAATTAGTGCACCCCTCCACTTT
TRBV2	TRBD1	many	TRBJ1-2	CASRSGTGGFYGYTF	TGTGCCAGCAGATCTGGGACAGGGGGGTTCTATGGCTACACCTTC
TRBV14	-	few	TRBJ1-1	CASSQAVFDAEAFF	TGTGCCAGCAGCCAAGCGGTGTTCGACGCTGAAGCTTTCTTT
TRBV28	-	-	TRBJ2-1	CASSSVMGDSYNEQFF	TGTGCCAGCAGTTCTGTCATGGGGGACTCCTACAATGAGCAGTTCTTC
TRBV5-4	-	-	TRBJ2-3	CASSLAGVGTDTQYF	TGTGCCAGCAGCTTGGCGGGAGTCGGCACAGATACGCAGTATTTT
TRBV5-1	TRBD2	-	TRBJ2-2	CASSLAKAGGPGELFF	TGCGCCAGCAGCTTGGCTAAAGCGGGGGGCCCCGGGGAGCTGTTTTTT
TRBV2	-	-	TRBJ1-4	CASSLTGATNEKLFF	TGTGCCAGCAGTTTGACCGGCGCAACTAATGAAAAACTGTTTTTT
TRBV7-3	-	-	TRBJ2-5	CASRKRVGETQYF	TGTGCCAGCAGGAAAAGGGTGGGAGAGACCCAGTACTTC
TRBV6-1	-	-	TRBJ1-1	CASSAQGTNEAFF	TGTGCCAGCAGTGCCCAAGGAACGAATGAAGCTTTCTTT
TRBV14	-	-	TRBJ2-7	CASSTRTLLGSYEQYF	TGTGCCAGCAGCACGCGGACTCTTTTGGGCTCCTACGAGCAGTACTTC
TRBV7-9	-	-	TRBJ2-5	CASSYQGLLQETQYF	TGTGCCAGCAGTTACCAGGGACTCCTTCAAGAGACCCAGTACTTC
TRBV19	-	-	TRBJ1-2	CASSISGEYGYTF	TGTGCCAGTAGTATTAGTGGGGAGTATGGCTACACCTTC
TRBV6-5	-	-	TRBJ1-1	CASSPTGNTEAFF	TGTGCCAGCAGCCCGACAGGAAACACTGAAGCTTTCTTT
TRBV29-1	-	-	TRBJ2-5	CSFGTGKQETQYF	TGCAGCTTCGGGACGGGAAAACAAGAGACCCAGTACTTC
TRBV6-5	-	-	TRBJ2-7	CASSYSSFGSYEQYF	TGTGCCAGCAGTTACTCGAGCTTCGGGTCTTACGAGCAGTACTTC
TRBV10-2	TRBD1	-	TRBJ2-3	CASSSRGGASQYF	TGCGCCAGCAGCTCTCGAGGGGGCGCGTCGCAGTATTTT
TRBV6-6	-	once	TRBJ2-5	CASSYSGAEETQYF	TGTGCCAGCAGTTACTCGGGGGCAGAAGAGACCCAGTACTTC
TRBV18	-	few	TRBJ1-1	CASSPKGNTEAFF	TGTGCCAGCTCACCAAAGGGAAACACTGAAGCTTTCTTT
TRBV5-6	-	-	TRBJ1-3	CASSLAIQTGNTIYF	TGTGCCAGCAGCTTGGCCATTCAGACGGGAAACACCATATATTTT
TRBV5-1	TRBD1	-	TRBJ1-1	CASSSRGPDTEAFF	TGCGCCAGCAGCTCCAGGGGGCCGGACACTGAAGCTTTCTTT
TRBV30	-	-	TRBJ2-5	CAWSVRGSLTPPQYF	TGTGCCTGGAGTGTACGGGGTAGCTTAACTCCCCCCCAGTACTTC
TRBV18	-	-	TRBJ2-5	CASSLSSGAGETQYF	TGTGCCAGCTCACTCAGTAGCGGAGCCGGCGAGACCCAGTACTTC
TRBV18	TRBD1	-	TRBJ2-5	CASSQGDRLQETQYF	TGTGCCAGCTCACAGGGGGACAGACTACAAGAGACCCAGTACTTC
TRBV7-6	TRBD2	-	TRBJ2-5	CASSLSPAGGIETQYF	TGTGCCAGCAGCTTAAGCCCTGCGGGAGGCATTGAGACCCAGTACTTC